These 17 T cell receptor beta chains originate from one sample sequenced in a study of T-cell memory formation after mild COVID-19. From the 5' RACE reads, TCRdb called clonotypes with MiXCR, one entry per CDR3 protein. The sample includes approximately 290,000 distinct CDR3 sequences, approximately 19% of them seen just once. The sequenced sample consisted of PBMCs or a T cell subset sorted from them (not recorded which). The receptors come from a man between 18 and 35 years old who had mild COVID-19 (a few samples of this study predate the infection). Cell type and time point are not known.

This clonotype was picked up a small number of times. The gene calls are TRBV5-1 and TRBJ1-1; D uncertain. Germline CDR1 SGHRS, CDR2 YFSETQ. Between the trimmed V and J ends, which lost 4 bases and 4 bases, there was a span of 17 bases. This CDR3 has 15 residues. In DNA, the CDR3 is TGCGCCAGCAGCCCAGACTCTACCTTGGGCACTGAAGCTTTCTTT. It translates to CASSPDSTLGTEAFF.

The chain links TRBV7-3 to TRBJ2-3; D is undetermined. CDR1 and CDR2 from the germline V gene are SGHTA and FQGTGA. V lost 4 bases and J lost 4, with 6 bases in between. The CDR3 sequence is 12 residues long. The CDR3 nucleotides are TGTGCCAGCAGCTCGACCCCAGATACGCAGTATTTT. This gives the protein CASSSTPDTQYF.

This clonotype was detected a few times. The chain carries TRBV4-1 and TRBJ2-4; D unclear. The length of the CDR3 is 17 residues. Trimming cost V 3 bases and J 0 bases, with 15 bases left between them. The germline V gene encodes CDR1 MGHRA and CDR2 YSYEKL. The chain's CDR3 is CASSQGASPLAKNIQYF. The CDR3 DNA sequence: TGCGCCAGCAGCCAGGGTGCAAGTCCTCTAGCCAAAAACATTCAGTACTTC.

This clonotype was counted between two and nine times. In nucleotides, the CDR3 is TGTGCCAGCAGCTTAGGCCCAGCAAACTACGAGCAGTACTTC. Amino acids: CASSLGPANYEQYF. This chain joins TRBV7-2 and TRBJ2-7; D unclear. The CDR3 spans 14 residues. Germline loops: CDR1 SGHTA, CDR2 FQGNSA. Trimming pared 1 base from V and 3 bases from J, leaving 10 bases between.

The chain joins TRBV7-2 to TRBJ2-7; TRBD2 matches at 13 bases. Looked up from germline, CDR1 is SGHTA and CDR2 is FQGNSA. This CDR3 region has 15 residues. The V segment lost 6 bases and the J segment 9 bases; nucleotides outside the gene matches: 11. The CDR3 nucleotides are TGTGCCAGCAGACCTCCGGGACTAGCGGGACTCGGGCAGTACTTC. Protein product: CASRPPGLAGLGQYF.

This clonotype was seen at least ten times. This chain connects TRBV7-9 to TRBJ1-6, with D uncertain. CDR3 length: 14 residues. Looked up from germline, CDR1 is SEHNR and CDR2 is FQNEAQ (reference sequence). V dropped 5 bases and J dropped 8 bases, with 13 bases sitting between them. CDR3 nucleotides: TGTGCCAGCAGCCTCTCGGTTTGGGATTCACCCCTCCACTTT. Protein sequence: CASSLSVWDSPLHF. The full variable domain, completed using reference TRBV7-9 and TRBJ1-6, is DTGVSQNPRHKITKRGQNVTFRCDPISEHNRLYWYRQTLGQGPEFLTYFQNEAQLEKSRLLSDRFSAERPKGSFSTLEIQRTEQGDSAMYLCASSLSVWDSPLHFGNGTRLTVT.

V usage is TRBV5-1 and J usage is TRBJ1-1; 9 bases line up with TRBD1. V was pared by 6 bases and J by 0 bases, with 9 bases of the junction left unmatched. CDR3 size: 16 residues. Germline V gene sequence: CDR1 SGHRS, CDR2 YFSETQ. As DNA, the CDR3 is TGCGCCAGCACCTCAGGACAGGGGTCCCTGAACACTGAAGCTTTCTTT. Protein product: CASTSGQGSLNTEAFF.

This clonotype was seen a handful of times. The rearrangement links TRBV6-1 to TRBJ1-2; D possibly corresponds to TRBD1 (6 bases). The V end lost 5 bases, the J end lost 12 bases, and 22 bases lay between the germline ends. This CDR3 has 14 amino acids. CDR1 and CDR2 (germline): MNHNS, SASEGT. The CDR3 loop is CASSTAPGRGADTF. CDR3 DNA: TGTGCCAGCAGTACCGCGCCGGGAAGGGGGGCTGACACCTTC.

This sequence joins TRBV28 and TRBJ1-6; 7 bases match TRBD1. Germline V CDR1 and CDR2: MDHEN, SYDVKM. The CDR3 is made up of 15 amino acids. V trimming: 6 bases; J trimming: 8 bases; junction bases outside the gene matches: 10. The CDR3 DNA is TGTGCCAGCAGGCGAGGGGGCGCGAGCTATTCACCCCTCCACTTT. Amino acid sequence: CASRRGGASYSPLHF.

The chain links TRBV7-6 to TRBJ2-2; TRBD2 aligns across 7 bases. Germline V lookup: CDR1 SGHVS, CDR2 FNYEAQ. Germline trimming cut 5 bases from V and 3 bases from J; bases unmatched to any gene: 9. The CDR3 runs to 16 residues. CDR3 loop: CASSRRGGGDTGELFF. DNA for the CDR3: TGTGCCAGCAGCCGCCGTGGGGGAGGGGACACCGGGGAGCTGTTTTTT.

The chain is built from TRBV5-1 and TRBJ1-5; a weak D match, TRBD1 (5 bases). CDR1 is SGHRS, CDR2 YFSETQ, per germline. The CDR3 is 14 amino acids. Trimming took off 4 bases at V and 7 bases at J, with 15 bases between the two ends. The CDR3 spells CASSPDQGRQPQHF. The CDR3 nucleotides are TGCGCCAGCAGCCCCGATCAGGGAAGGCAGCCCCAGCATTTT.

This clonotype was picked up a small number of times. This rearrangement joins TRBV20-1 to TRBJ2-3; D gene ambiguous. The CDR3 runs to 11 residues. Trimming shortened V by 2 bases and J by 6 bases, and 6 bases separated the two germline ends. Looked up from germline, CDR1 is DFQATT and CDR2 is SNEGSKA (reference sequence). The CDR3 DNA is TGCAGTGCTAGACACGTTGATACGCAGTATTTT. As protein: CSARHVDTQYF.

The table lists this clonotype with a few counts. J is TRBJ2-1 and V is TRBV11-2; D perhaps matches TRBD1 (5 bases). CDR3 size: 14 residues. Germline V gene data show CDR1 as SGHAT and CDR2 as FQNNGV. The V end lost 6 bases, the J end lost 1 base, and 10 bases lay between the germline ends. CDR3 amino acids: CASRPDISYNEQFF. In DNA, the CDR3 is TGTGCCAGCAGACCGGACATATCCTACAATGAGCAGTTCTTC. Filled out from reference TRBV11-2 and TRBJ2-1, the complete variable domain reads EAGVAQSPRYKIIEKRQSVAFWCNPISGHATLYWYQQILGQGPKLLIQFQNNGVVDDSQLPKDRFSAERLKGVDSTLKIQPAKLEDSAVYLCASRPDISYNEQFFGPGTRLTVL.

CDR3 sequence (DNA): TGCGCCAGCAGTCTCCCGGAGGAAAACAGGACCTGGACCTACGAGCAGTACGTC. It encodes CASSLPEENRTWTYEQYV. This chain links TRBV23-1 with TRBJ2-7, with D perhaps being TRBD1 or TRBD2 (5 bases each). TRBV23-1 carries the ORF label, with uncertain function. CDR3 length: 18 amino acids. Trimming took off 4 bases at V and 2 bases at J, with 24 bases between the two ends.

V and J are TRBV4-2 and TRBJ1-6; 9 bases match TRBD1. Germline V gene data show CDR1 as LGHNA and CDR2 as YNFKEQ. There are 14 residues in the CDR3. With 4 bases clipped from V and 9 bases from J, the junction kept 4 bases outside the gene matches. In nucleotides, the CDR3 is TGTGCCAGCAGCCGTACAGGGGGCGGTTCACCCCTCCACTTT. It translates to CASSRTGGGSPLHF.

The rearrangement uses TRBV9 and TRBJ1-5; tentatively, D is TRBD1 (6 bases). Germline V gives CDR1 SGDLS, CDR2 YYNGEE. The length of the CDR3 is 15 residues. Trimming removed 0 bases at V and 3 bases at J, with 10 bases between. The CDR3 loop is CASSVEGQPNQPQHF. CDR3 nucleotide sequence: TGTGCCAGCAGCGTAGAAGGACAGCCCAATCAGCCCCAGCATTTT.

V gene TRBV7-9 combines with J gene TRBJ2-1; the D is unclear. Trimming removed 6 bases from V and 8 bases from J, with 8 bases in between. This CDR3 spans 11 amino acids. The germline V gene encodes CDR1 SEHNR and CDR2 FQNEAQ (reference sequence). The CDR3 loop is CASSPWDEQFF. CDR3 sequence (DNA): TGTGCCAGCAGTCCTTGGGATGAGCAGTTCTTC.